This T cell receptor beta chain stems from a study of T cell responses to AZD1222 COVID-19 vaccine. Overall study context: Investigators merged groups given second doses at roughly 4 or roughly 12 weeks. Study observations and caveats: Two AZD1222 administrations were followed by greater Spike-specific TCR breadth and depth. Repertoires were obtained only post-peak T cell response.

This table comes from immunoSEQ multiplex PCR, and its TCRdb copy is limited to in-frame clones, with some not included. This sample has approximately 65,000 clones, with around nine tenths found just once. V was cut by 4 bases and J by 6 bases, with 13 bases left in between. Germline CDR1 reads LNHDA; CDR2 reads SQIVND (reference sequence). The CDR3 runs to 13 residues. As to this clone: The antigen is not known.

V usage is TRBV19 and J usage is TRBJ2-7; D might be TRBD1 (5 bases). The sequence came from an adult in good health. The sequences come from peripheral blood, collected on day 0 of AZD1222 vaccination. CDR3 nucleotide sequence: TGTGCCAGTAGTAGCAGGGTTTTGGGCGAGCAGTACTTC. Amino acids: CASSSRVLGEQYF.